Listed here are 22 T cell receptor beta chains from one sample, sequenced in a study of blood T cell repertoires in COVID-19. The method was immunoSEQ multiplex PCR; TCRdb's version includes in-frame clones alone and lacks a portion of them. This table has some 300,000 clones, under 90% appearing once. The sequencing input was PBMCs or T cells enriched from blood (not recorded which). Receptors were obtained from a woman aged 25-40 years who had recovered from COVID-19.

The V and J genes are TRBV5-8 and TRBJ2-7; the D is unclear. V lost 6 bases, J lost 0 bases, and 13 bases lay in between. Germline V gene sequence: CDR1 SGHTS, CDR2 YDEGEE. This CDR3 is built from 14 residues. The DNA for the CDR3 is TGTGCCAGCATCCCCGTTGGGCACTCCTACGAGCAGTACTTC. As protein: CASIPVGHSYEQYF.

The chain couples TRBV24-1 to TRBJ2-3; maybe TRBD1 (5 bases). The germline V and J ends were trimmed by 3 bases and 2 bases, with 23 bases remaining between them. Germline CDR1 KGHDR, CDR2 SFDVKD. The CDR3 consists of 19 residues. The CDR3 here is CATSDPTPRAGWTTDTQYF. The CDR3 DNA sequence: TGTGCCACCAGTGATCCCACCCCCCGCGCAGGGTGGACCACAGATACGCAGTATTTT.

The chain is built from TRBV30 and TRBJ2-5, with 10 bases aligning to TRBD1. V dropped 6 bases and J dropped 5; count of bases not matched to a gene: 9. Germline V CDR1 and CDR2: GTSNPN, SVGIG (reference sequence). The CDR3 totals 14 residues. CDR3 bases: TGTGCCTGTTGGGACAGGGGAAGGTCGGAGACCCAGTACTTC. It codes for CACWDRGRSETQYF.

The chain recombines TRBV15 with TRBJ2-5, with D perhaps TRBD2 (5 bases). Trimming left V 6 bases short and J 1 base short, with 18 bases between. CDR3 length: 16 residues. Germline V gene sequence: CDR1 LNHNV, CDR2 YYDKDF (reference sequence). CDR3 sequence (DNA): TGTGCCACCAGTTCGCCCGACGAGGGTTTCCAAGAGACCCAGTACTTC. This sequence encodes CATSSPDEGFQETQYF.

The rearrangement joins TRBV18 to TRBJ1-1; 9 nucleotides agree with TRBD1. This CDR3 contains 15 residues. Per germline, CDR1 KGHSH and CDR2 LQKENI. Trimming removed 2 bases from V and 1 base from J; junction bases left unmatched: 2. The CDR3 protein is CASSPGTGRNTEAFF. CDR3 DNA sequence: TGTGCCAGCTCACCAGGGACAGGGAGGAACACTGAAGCTTTCTTT. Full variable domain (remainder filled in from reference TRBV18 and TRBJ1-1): NAGVMQNPRHLVRRRGQEARLRCSPMKGHSHVYWYRQLPEEGLKFMVYLQKENIIDESGMPKERFSAEFPKEGPSILRIQQVVRGDSAAYFCASSPGTGRNTEAFFGQGTRLTVV.

The chain's CDR3 is CASTPGQGGVYEQYF. DNA of the CDR3: TGTGCCAGCACCCCAGGACAGGGGGGCGTGTACGAGCAGTACTTC. The chain links TRBV6-2 or TRBV6-3 to TRBJ2-7; 10 bases fit TRBD1. With 7 bases clipped from V and 4 bases from J, the junction kept 10 bases outside the gene matches. Germline V gene lookup returns CDR1 MNHEY and CDR2 SVGEGT. The CDR3 covers 15 residues.

CDR3 sequence (DNA): TGCGCCAGCAGCCTCACAATAGGAGGACAGCTCAATCAGCCCCAGCATTTT. Encoded protein: CASSLTIGGQLNQPQHF. The chain links TRBV4-3 to TRBJ1-5, with D possibly matching TRBD1 (6 bases). This CDR3 contains 17 residues. The V and J ends lost 4 bases and 3 bases respectively, with 19 bases between them. Germline V CDR1 and CDR2: LGHNA, YSLEER.

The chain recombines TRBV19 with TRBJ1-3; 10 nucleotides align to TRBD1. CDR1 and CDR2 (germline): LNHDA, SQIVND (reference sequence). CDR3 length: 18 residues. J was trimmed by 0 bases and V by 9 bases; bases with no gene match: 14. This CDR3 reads CASTSDRGPSVSGNTIYF. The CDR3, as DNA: TGTGCCAGCACAAGCGACAGGGGGCCCAGCGTCTCTGGAAACACCATATATTTT.

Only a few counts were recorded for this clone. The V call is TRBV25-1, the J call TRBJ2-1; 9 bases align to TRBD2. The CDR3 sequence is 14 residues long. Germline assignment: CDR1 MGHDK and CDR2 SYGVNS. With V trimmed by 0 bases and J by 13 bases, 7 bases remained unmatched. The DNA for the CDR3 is TGTGCCAGCAGTGAATATCCGTGGGGACTAGCCCAGTTCTTC. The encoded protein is CASSEYPWGLAQFF. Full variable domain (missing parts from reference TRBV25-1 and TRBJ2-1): EADIYQTPRYLVIGTGKKITLECSQTMGHDKMYWYQQDPGMELHLIHYSYGVNSTEKGDLSSESTVSRIRTEHFPLTLESARPSHTSQYLCASSEYPWGLAQFFGPGTRLTVL.

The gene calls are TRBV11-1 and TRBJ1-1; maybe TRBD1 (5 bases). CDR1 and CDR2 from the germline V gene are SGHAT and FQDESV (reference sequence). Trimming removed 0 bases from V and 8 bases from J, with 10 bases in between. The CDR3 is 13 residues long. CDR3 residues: CASSLATGHEAFF. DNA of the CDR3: TGTGCCAGCAGCTTAGCTACCGGACACGAAGCTTTCTTT.

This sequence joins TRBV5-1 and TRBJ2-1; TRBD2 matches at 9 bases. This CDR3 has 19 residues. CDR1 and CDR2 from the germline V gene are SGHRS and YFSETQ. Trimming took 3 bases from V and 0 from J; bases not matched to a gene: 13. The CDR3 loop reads CASSSRGGLAGSSYNEQFF. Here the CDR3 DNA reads TGCGCCAGCAGCTCCCGTGGCGGTCTAGCGGGATCCTCCTACAATGAGCAGTTCTTC.

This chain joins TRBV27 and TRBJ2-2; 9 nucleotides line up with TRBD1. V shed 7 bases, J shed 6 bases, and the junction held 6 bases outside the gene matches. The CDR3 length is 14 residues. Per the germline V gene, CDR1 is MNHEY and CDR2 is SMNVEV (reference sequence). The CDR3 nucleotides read TGTGCCAGCACTGTACAGGGGGCCGCCGGGGAGCTGTTTTTT. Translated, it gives CASTVQGAAGELFF.

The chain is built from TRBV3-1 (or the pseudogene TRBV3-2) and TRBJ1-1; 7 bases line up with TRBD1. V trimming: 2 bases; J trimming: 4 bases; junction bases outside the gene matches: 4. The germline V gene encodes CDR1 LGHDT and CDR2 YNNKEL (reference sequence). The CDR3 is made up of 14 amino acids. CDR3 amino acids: CASSQHRGPTEAFF. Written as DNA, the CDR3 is TGTGCCAGCAGCCAACACAGGGGACCCACTGAAGCTTTCTTT.

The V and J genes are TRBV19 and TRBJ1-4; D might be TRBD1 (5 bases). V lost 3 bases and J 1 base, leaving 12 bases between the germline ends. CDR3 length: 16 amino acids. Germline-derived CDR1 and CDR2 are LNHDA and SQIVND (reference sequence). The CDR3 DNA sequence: TGTGCCAGTAGTATGCGCAGGGTGTTAACTAATGAAAAACTGTTTTTT. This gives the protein CASSMRRVLTNEKLFF.

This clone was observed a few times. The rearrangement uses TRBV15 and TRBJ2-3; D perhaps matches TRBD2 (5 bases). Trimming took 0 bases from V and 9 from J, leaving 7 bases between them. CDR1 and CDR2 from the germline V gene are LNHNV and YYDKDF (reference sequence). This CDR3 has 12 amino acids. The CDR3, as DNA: TGTGCCACCAGCAGAGAGAGGAGGACGCAGTATTTT. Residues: CATSRERRTQYF. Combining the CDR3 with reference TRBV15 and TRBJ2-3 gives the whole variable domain DAMVIQNPRYQVTQFGKPVTLSCSQTLNHNVMYWYQQKSSQAPKLLFHYYDKDFNNEADTPDNFQSRRPNTSFCFLDIRSPGLGDTAMYLCATSRERRTQYFGPGTRLTVL.

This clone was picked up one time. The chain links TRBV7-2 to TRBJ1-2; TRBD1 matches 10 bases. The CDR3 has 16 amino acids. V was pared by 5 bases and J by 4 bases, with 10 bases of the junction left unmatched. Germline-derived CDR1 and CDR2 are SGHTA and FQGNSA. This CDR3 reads CASSLGTGARIYGYTF. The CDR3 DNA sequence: TGTGCCAGCAGCCTCGGGACAGGGGCTAGGATCTATGGCTACACCTTC. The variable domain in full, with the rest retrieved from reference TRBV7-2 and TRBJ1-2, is GAGVSQSPSNKVTEKGKDVELRCDPISGHTALYWYRQSLGQGLEFLIYFQGNSAPDKSGLPSDRFSAERTGGSVSTLTIQRTQQEDSAVYLCASSLGTGARIYGYTFGSGTRLTVV.

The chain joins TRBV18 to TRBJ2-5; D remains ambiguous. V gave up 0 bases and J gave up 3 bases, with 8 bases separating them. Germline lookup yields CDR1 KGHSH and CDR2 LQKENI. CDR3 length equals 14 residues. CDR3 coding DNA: TGTGCCAGCTCACCACCGGCTCCCGAAGAGACCCAGTACTTC. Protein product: CASSPPAPEETQYF.

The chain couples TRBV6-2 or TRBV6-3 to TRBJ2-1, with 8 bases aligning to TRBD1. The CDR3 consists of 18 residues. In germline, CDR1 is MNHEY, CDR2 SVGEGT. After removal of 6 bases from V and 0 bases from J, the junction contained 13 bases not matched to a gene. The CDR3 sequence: CASSIPTRTGSSYNEQFF. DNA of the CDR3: TGTGCCAGCAGCATTCCTACAAGGACAGGGAGCTCCTACAATGAGCAGTTCTTC.

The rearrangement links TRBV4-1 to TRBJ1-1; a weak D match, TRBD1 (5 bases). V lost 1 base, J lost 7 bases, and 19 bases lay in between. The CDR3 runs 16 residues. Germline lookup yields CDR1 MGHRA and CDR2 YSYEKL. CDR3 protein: CASSQGPLKTAVEAFF. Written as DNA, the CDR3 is TGCGCCAGCAGCCAAGGTCCCCTTAAGACAGCCGTTGAAGCTTTCTTT.

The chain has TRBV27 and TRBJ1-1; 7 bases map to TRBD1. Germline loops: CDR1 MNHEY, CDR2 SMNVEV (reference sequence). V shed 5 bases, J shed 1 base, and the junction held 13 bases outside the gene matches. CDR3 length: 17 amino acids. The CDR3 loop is CASSLQGQIRRNTEAFF. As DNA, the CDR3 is TGTGCCAGCAGTCTACAGGGACAGATCAGAAGGAACACTGAAGCTTTCTTT.

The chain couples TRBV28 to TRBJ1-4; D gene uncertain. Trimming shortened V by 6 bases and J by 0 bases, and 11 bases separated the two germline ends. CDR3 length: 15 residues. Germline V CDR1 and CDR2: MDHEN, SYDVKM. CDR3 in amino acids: CASSPSHATNEKLFF. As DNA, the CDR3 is TGTGCCAGCAGCCCCTCACACGCAACTAATGAAAAACTGTTTTTT. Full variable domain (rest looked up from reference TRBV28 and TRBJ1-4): DVKVTQSSRYLVKRTGEKVFLECVQDMDHENMFWYRQDPGLGLRLIYFSYDVKMKEKGDIPEGYSVSREKKERFSLILESASTNQTSMYLCASSPSHATNEKLFFGSGTQLSVL.

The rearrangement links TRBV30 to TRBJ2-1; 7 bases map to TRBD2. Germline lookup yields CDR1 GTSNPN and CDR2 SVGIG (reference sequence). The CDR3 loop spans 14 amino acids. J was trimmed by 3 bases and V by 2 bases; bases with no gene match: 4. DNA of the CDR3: TGTGCCTGGAGTCGCGGGGGAGGCTACAATGAGCAGTTCTTC. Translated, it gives CAWSRGGGYNEQFF.